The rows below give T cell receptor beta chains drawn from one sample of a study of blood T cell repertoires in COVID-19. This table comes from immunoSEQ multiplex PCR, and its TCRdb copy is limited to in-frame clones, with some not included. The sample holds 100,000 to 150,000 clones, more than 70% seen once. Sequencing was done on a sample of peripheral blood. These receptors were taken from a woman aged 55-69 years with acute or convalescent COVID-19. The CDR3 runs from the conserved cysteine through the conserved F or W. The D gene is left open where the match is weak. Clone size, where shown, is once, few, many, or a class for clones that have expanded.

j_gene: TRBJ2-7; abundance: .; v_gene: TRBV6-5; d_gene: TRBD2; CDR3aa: CASSIIAGNYEQYF; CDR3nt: TGTGCCAGCAGTATCATAGCGGGGAACTACGAGCAGTACTTC
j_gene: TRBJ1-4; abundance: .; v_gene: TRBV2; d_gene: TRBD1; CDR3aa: CASSARGQNEKLFF; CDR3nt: TGTGCCAGCAGTGCCAGGGGACAGAATGAAAAACTGTTTTTT
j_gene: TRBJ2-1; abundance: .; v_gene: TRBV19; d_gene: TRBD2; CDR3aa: CASSLLAGGNNEQFF; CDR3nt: TGTGCCAGTAGCTTGCTAGCGGGCGGAAACAATGAGCAGTTCTTC
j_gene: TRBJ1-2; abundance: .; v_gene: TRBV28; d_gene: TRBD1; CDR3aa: CASSFGQGNYGYTF; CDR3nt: TGTGCCAGCAGTTTCGGACAGGGGAACTATGGCTACACCTTC
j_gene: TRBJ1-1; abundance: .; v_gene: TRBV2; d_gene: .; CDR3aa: CASSSAGGARVNTEAFF; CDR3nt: TGTGCCAGCAGTTCCGCGGGGGGCGCAAGGGTGAACACTGAAGCTTTCTTT
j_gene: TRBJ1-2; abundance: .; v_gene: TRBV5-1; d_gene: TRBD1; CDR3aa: CASSLQGQPSYGYTF; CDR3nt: TGCGCCAGCAGCTTGCAGGGACAGCCGAGCTATGGCTACACCTTC
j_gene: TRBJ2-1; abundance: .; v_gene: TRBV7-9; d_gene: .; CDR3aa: CASSLAFGTSLINEQFF; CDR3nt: TGTGCCAGCAGCTTAGCGTTCGGTACTAGCTTAATAAATGAGCAGTTCTTC
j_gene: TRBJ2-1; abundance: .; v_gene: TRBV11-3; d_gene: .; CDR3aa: CASSSTGGAQFF; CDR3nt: TGTGCCAGCAGCTCCACCGGTGGGGCGCAGTTCTTC
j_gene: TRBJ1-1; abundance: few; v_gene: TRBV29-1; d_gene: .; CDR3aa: CSVEWGMNTEAFF; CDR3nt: TGCAGCGTTGAATGGGGCATGAACACTGAAGCTTTCTTT
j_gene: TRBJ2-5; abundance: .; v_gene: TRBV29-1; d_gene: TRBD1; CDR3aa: CSVRDRVVETQYF; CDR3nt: TGCAGCGTCCGGGACAGGGTTGTAGAGACCCAGTACTTC
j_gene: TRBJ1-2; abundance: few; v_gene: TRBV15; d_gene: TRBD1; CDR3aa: CATSGKSTGQGFGGYTF; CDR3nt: TGTGCCACCAGCGGCAAAAGCACGGGACAGGGATTCGGTGGCTACACCTTC
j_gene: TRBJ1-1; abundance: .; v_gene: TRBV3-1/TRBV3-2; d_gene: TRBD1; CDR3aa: CASSLQGATEAFF; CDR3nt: TGTGCCAGCAGCCTCCAGGGGGCCACTGAAGCTTTCTTT
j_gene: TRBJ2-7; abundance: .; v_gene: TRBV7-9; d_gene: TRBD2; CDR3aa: CASSLGGGTTYEQYF; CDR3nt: TGTGCCAGCAGCTTAGGTGGTGGGACTACCTACGAGCAGTACTTC
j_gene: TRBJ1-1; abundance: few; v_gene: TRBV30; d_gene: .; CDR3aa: CAWSVRGGSANTEAFF; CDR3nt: TGTGCCTGGAGTGTACGGGGGGGCAGCGCAAACACTGAAGCTTTCTTT
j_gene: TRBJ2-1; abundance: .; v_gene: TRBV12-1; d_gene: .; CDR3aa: CASKIGTSGIKQFF; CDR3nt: TGTGCCAGCAAAATCGGGACTAGCGGGATCAAGCAGTTCTTC
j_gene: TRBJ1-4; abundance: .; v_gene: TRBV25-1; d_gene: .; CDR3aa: CASSESLTGGEKLFF; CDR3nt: TGTGCCAGCAGTGAGTCCCTCACTGGCGGTGAAAAACTGTTTTTT
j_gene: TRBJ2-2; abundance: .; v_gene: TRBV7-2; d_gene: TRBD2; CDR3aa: CASSPGLAGAGELFF; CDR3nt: TGTGCCAGCAGCCCGGGACTAGCGGGAGCCGGGGAGCTGTTTTTT
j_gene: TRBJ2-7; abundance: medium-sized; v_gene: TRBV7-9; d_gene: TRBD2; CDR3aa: CASSLVSGRSYEQYF; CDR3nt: TGTGCCAGCAGCTTAGTGAGCGGGAGATCCTACGAGCAGTACTTC
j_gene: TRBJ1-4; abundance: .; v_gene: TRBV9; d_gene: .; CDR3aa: CASSKTQKGGEKLFF; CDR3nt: TGTGCCAGCAGCAAGACCCAGAAAGGGGGTGAAAAACTGTTTTTT
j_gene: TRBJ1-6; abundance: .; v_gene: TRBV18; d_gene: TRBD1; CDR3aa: CASSRGQGGSPLHF; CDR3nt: TGTGCCAGCTCAAGAGGACAGGGAGGTTCACCCCTCCACTTT
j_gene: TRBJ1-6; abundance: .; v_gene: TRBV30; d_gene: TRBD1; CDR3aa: CAWSKTGGLSPLHF; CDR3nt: TGTGCCTGGAGTAAGACAGGGGGCCTTTCACCCCTCCACTTT
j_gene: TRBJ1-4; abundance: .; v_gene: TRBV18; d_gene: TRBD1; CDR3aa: CASSPGTGGRSEKLFF; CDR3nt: TGTGCCAGCTCCCCTGGGACAGGGGGAAGGAGTGAAAAACTGTTTTTT
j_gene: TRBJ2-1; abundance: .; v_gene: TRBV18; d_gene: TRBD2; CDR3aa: CASSPQLAGGRGEQFF; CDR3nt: TGTGCCAGCTCACCACAGTTAGCGGGAGGGCGCGGTGAGCAGTTCTTC
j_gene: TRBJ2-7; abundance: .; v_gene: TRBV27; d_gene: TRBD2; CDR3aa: CASSLRAGDYEQYF; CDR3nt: TGTGCCAGCAGTTTACGAGCGGGAGACTACGAGCAGTACTTC
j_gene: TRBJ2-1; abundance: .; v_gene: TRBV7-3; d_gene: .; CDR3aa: CASSPTSAFNEQFF; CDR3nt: TGTGCCAGCAGCCCCACGAGTGCATTCAATGAGCAGTTCTTC
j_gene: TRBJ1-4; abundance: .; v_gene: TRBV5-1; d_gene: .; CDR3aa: CASSLAGLEKLFF; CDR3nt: TGCGCCAGCAGCTTGGCTGGCTTAGAAAAACTGTTTTTT
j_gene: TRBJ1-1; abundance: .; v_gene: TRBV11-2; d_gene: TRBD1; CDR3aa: CASSLGWQGAEAFF; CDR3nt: TGTGCCAGCAGCTTGGGGTGGCAGGGGGCTGAAGCTTTCTTT
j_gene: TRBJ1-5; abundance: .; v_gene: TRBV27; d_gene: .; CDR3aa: CASSGPSNQPQHF; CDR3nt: TGTGCCAGCAGTGGGCCAAGCAATCAGCCCCAGCATTTT
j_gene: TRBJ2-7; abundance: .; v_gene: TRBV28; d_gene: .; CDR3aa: CASSSSGIYEQYF; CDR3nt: TGTGCCAGCAGTTCGTCAGGCATCTACGAGCAGTACTTC
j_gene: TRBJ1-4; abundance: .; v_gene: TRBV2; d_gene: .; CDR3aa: CASSVRGAGPEKLFF; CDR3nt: TGTGCCAGCAGTGTTAGGGGTGCAGGGCCCGAAAAACTGTTTTTT
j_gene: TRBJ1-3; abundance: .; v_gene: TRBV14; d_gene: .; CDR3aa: CASSQAASGNTIYF; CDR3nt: TGTGCCAGCAGCCAGGCTGCCTCTGGAAACACCATATATTTT
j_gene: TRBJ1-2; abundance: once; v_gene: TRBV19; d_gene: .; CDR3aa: CATTQELYGYTF; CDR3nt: TGTGCCACCACCCAGGAACTCTATGGCTACACCTTC
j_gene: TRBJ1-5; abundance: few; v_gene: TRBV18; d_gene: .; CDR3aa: CASSNQGMSNQPQHF; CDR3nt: TGTGCCAGCTCAAACCAGGGGATGAGCAATCAGCCCCAGCATTTT
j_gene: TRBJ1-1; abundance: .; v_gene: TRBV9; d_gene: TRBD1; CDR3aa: CASSPGTANTEAFF; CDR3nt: TGTGCCAGCAGCCCCGGGACAGCCAACACTGAAGCTTTCTTT
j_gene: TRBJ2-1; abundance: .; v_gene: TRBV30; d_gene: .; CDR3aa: CAWSVPGGEQFF; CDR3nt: TGTGCCTGGAGTGTACCCGGAGGCGAGCAGTTCTTC
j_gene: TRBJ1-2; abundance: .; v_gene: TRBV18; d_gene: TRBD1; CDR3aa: CASSPGQGRDGYTF; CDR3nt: TGTGCCAGCTCTCCCGGACAGGGGAGGGACGGCTACACCTTC
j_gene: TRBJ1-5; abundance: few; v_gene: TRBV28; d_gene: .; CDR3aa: CASSSRGQPQHF; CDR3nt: TGTGCCAGCAGTTCGAGAGGTCAGCCCCAGCATTTT
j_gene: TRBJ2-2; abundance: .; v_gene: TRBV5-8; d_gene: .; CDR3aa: CASRLLGSGELFF; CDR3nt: TGTGCCAGCAGATTGCTGGGGAGCGGGGAGCTGTTTTTT
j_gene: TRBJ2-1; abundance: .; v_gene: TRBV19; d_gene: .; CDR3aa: CASSISKIPSYNEQFF; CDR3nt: TGTGCCAGTAGTATTTCTAAGATTCCTTCCTACAATGAGCAGTTCTTC
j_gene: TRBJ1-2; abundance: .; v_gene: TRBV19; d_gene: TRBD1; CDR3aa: CASSVDRGFGYTF; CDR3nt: TGTGCCAGTAGTGTGGACAGGGGATTTGGCTACACCTTC
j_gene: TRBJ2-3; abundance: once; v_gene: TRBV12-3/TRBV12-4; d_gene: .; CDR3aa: CASAGSTDTQYF; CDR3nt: TGTGCCAGCGCGGGTAGCACAGATACGCAGTATTTT
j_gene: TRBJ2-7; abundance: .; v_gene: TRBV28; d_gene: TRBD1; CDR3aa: CASSLGTGVGEQYF; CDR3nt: TGTGCCAGCAGTTTAGGGACAGGGGTGGGGGAGCAGTACTTC
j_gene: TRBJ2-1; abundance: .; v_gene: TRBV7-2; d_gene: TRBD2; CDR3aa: CASSLVSGSWDNEQFF; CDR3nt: TGTGCCAGCAGCTTGGTTAGCGGGAGTTGGGACAATGAGCAGTTCTTC
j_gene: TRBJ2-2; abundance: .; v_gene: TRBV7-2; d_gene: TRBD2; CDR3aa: CAIPRTRTSGKSGELFF; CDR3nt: TGTGCCATCCCGAGAACCAGGACTAGCGGGAAGAGTGGGGAGCTGTTTTTT
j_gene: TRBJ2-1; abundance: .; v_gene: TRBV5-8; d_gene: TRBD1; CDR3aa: CASSLNRGSSYNEQFF; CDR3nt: TGTGCCAGCAGCTTGAACAGGGGCAGCTCCTACAATGAGCAGTTCTTC
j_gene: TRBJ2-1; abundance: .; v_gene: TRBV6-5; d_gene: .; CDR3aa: CASSSLRAQGIHEQFF; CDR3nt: TGTGCCAGCAGTTCCCTCCGGGCCCAGGGGATACATGAGCAGTTCTTC
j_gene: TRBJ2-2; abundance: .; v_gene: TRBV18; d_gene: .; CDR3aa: CASSPPKLGLNTGELFF; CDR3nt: TGTGCCAGCTCACCACCGAAATTGGGCCTCAACACCGGGGAGCTGTTTTTT
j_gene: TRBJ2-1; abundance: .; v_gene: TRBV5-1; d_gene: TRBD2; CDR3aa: CASSLSSGSSNNEQFF; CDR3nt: TGCGCCAGCAGCTTAAGTAGCGGGAGTTCGAACAATGAGCAGTTCTTC
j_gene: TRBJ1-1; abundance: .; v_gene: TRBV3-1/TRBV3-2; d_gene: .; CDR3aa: CASSHGGAEAFF; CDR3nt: TGTGCCAGCAGCCACGGTGGGGCCGAAGCTTTCTTT
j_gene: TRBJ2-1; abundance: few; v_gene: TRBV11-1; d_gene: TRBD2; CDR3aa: CASSQREGLNEQFF; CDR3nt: TGTGCCAGCAGCCAGCGGGAGGGCCTCAATGAGCAGTTCTTC
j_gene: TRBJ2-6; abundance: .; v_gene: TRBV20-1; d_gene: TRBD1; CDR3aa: CSASPLGTGGGSGANVLTF; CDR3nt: TGCAGTGCTAGTCCCTTGGGAACAGGGGGCGGCTCTGGGGCCAACGTCCTGACTTTC
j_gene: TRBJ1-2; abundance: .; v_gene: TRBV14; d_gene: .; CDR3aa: CASSQSPKGGNYGYTF; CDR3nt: TGTGCCAGCAGCCAATCCCCAAAGGGAGGCAACTATGGCTACACCTTC
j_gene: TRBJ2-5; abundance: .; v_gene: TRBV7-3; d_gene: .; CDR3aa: CASSLAVQETQYF; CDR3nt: TGTGCCAGCAGCTTGGCGGTTCAAGAGACCCAGTACTTC
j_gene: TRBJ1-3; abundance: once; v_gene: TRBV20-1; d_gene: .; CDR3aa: CSASRTVSGNTIYF; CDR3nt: TGCAGTGCTAGTCGGACAGTCTCTGGAAACACCATATATTTT
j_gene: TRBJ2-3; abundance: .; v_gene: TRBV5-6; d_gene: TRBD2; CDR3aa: CASSLGTSGSGDTQYF; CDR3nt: TGTGCCAGCAGCCTAGGGACTAGCGGGAGTGGAGATACGCAGTATTTT
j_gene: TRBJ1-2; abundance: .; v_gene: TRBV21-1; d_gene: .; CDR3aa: CASSKGPHLDRGRKYYGYTF; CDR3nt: TGTGCCAGCAGCAAAGGACCCCACTTGGACAGGGGGCGTAAGTACTATGGCTACACCTTC
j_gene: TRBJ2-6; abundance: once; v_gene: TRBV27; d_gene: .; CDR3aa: CASSPSDRLSSGANVLTF; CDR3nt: TGTGCCAGCAGTCCCTCTGACAGGCTTAGCTCTGGGGCCAACGTCCTGACTTTC
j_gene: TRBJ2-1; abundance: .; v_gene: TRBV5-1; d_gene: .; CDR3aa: CASSLDYYNEQFF; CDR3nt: TGCGCCAGCAGCTTGGACTACTACAATGAGCAGTTCTTC
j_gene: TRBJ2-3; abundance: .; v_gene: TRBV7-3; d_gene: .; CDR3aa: CASSLGGRRTDTQYF; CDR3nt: TGTGCCAGCAGCTTAGGAGGACGCCGCACAGATACGCAGTATTTT
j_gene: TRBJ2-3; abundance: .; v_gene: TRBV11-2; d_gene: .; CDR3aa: CASSRLVMKDTQYF; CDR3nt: TGTGCCAGCAGCCGACTAGTGATGAAGGATACGCAGTATTTT